This is a list of T cell receptor beta chains from one sample in a study of blood T cells in healthy people across ages. From the 5' RACE reads, TCRdb called clonotypes with MiXCR, one entry per CDR3 protein. In the table there are roughly 1,800,000 distinct CDR3 sequences, around 48% of which are singletons. The sequencing input was blood. These receptors were taken from a woman between 35 and 50 years old in good health. Both conserved end residues are part of each CDR3. D genes are given only for firm matches. The size field is filled for only some rows; it gives once, few, many or a size class.

NA	TRBJ2-3	few	TRBV24-1	CATSDTDQQYF	TGTGCCACCAGTGACACAGACCAGCAGTATTTT
TRBD2	TRBJ2-1	NA	TRBV6-2/TRBV6-3	CASSKLAVYNEQFF	TGTGCCAGCAGCAAACTAGCGGTCTACAATGAGCAGTTCTTC
NA	TRBJ2-7	few	TRBV6-2/TRBV6-3	CARNTGQTYEQYF	TGTGCCAGGAATACGGGGCAGACCTACGAGCAGTACTTC
NA	TRBJ1-3	NA	TRBV3-1	CASSQDFVDPGNTIYF	TGTGCCAGCAGCCAAGATTTTGTGGACCCCGGAAACACCATATATTTT
TRBD1	TRBJ2-5	few	TRBV27	CASGKRQGQETQYF	TGTGCCAGCGGTAAAAGACAGGGTCAAGAGACCCAGTACTTC
TRBD2	TRBJ2-5	few	TRBV6-2/TRBV6-3	CASRGVRTSGQETQYF	TGTGCCAGCAGAGGGGTTAGGACTAGCGGCCAAGAGACCCAGTACTTC
NA	TRBJ2-6	NA	TRBV12-3/TRBV12-4	CASRSSGTGANVLTF	TGTGCCAGCAGGTCGTCAGGAACCGGGGCCAACGTCCTGACTTTC
NA	TRBJ2-1	NA	TRBV5-1	CASSFSGTSSSYNEQFF	TGCGCCAGCAGCTTCTCCGGGACATCCAGCTCCTACAATGAGCAGTTCTTC
NA	TRBJ2-7	few	TRBV29-1	CSVEITGSGEQYF	TGCAGCGTTGAAATCACAGGGTCGGGCGAGCAGTACTTC
TRBD2	TRBJ2-7	few	TRBV7-2	CASSVLAGDPYEQYF	TGTGCCAGCAGCGTCCTAGCGGGTGATCCCTACGAGCAGTACTTC
NA	TRBJ2-7	NA	TRBV20-1	CSAATREQYF	TGCAGTGCGGCGACTAGGGAGCAGTACTTC
NA	TRBJ2-4	NA	TRBV6-5	CASSYSFWGREQYF	TGTGCCAGCAGTTACTCCTTTTGGGGTCGGGAGCAGTACTTC
NA	TRBJ1-5	NA	TRBV5-5	CASSLVLGQPQHF	TGTGCCAGCAGCTTGGTGTTGGGTCAGCCCCAGCATTTT
TRBD1	TRBJ2-3	few	TRBV24-1	CATSDLPGTGKDTQYF	TGTGCCACCAGTGATTTGCCCGGGACAGGGAAAGATACGCAGTATTTT
TRBD2	TRBJ2-5	few	TRBV7-2	CASTQPGGRETQYF	TGTGCCAGCACACAACCGGGGGGGCGGGAGACCCAGTACTTC
NA	TRBJ2-7	few	TRBV6-2/TRBV6-3	CASSASASYEQYF	TGTGCCAGCTCGGCCAGCGCCTCCTACGAGCAGTACTTC
TRBD1	TRBJ1-5	many	TRBV27	CASSAQGRQPQHF	TGTGCCAGCAGTGCACAGGGGCGTCAGCCCCAGCATTTT
NA	TRBJ2-5	NA	TRBV20-1	CSAGRSRLQETQYF	TGCAGTGCTGGGCGTAGCCGATTACAAGAGACCCAGTACTTC
TRBD1	TRBJ2-6	NA	TRBV9	CASSVATGGVSGANVLTF	TGTGCCAGCAGCGTAGCCACAGGGGGCGTTTCTGGGGCCAACGTCCTGACTTTC
TRBD1	TRBJ2-3	few	TRBV29-1	CSVIDPGQNTDTQYF	TGCAGCGTCATCGACCCGGGACAGAACACAGATACGCAGTATTTT
TRBD1	TRBJ2-3	once	TRBV5-6	CASSLATGWSDTQYF	TGTGCCAGCAGCTTGGCGACAGGGTGGTCAGATACGCAGTATTTT
NA	TRBJ2-5	NA	TRBV24-1	CATTIGETQYF	TGTGCCACCACTATCGGGGAGACCCAGTACTTC
NA	TRBJ2-5	once	TRBV3-1	CASSHKTETQYF	TGTGCCAGCAGCCATAAAACGGAGACCCAGTACTTC
NA	TRBJ2-5	once	TRBV5-1	CASSPFRGRQETQYF	TGCGCCAGCAGCCCCTTCCGCGGCAGGCAAGAGACCCAGTACTTC